The 23 T cell receptor beta chains presented below share a single source sample, sequenced in a study of CXCR3-negative and CXCR3-positive naive CD8 T cells. The TRB libraries of cDNA were built by UMI-labeled 5' RACE. Reanalyzing the 5' RACE reads, TCRdb keeps one entry per CDR3 protein, without DNA. The sample has 69,000 or so distinct CDR3 sequences. Sequencing was carried out using naive CXCR3- CD8+ T cells from blood. As for subset: CD45RO-CCR7+CD27+CD95- naive CD8+ T cells lacking CXCR3 (TNR3-). These TCRs come from a human donor in good health. Some clones in this sample may be carry-over from other donors' samples.

The chain recombines TRBV28 with TRBJ1-5; the D call from TCRdb, TRBD1, cannot be confirmed without DNA. The CDR3 contains 13 residues. CDR1 is MDHEN and CDR2 is SYDVKM in the germline V gene. The CDR3: CASSPRGIQPQHF.

The rearrangement uses TRBV5-1 and TRBJ2-7. CDR3 size: 15 residues. Germline V gives CDR1 SGHRS, CDR2 YFSETQ. The CDR3 sequence: CASSLEQLSSYEQYF.

The chain carries TRBV25-1 and TRBJ1-4; TCRdb returns TRBD1, unconfirmable since there is no DNA. The CDR3 consists of 16 residues. Germline CDR1 MGHDK, CDR2 SYGVNS. The CDR3 here is CASSKPGQATNEKLFF.

V and J are TRBV27 and TRBJ2-1. This CDR3 contains 16 residues. Germline CDR1 and CDR2: MNHEY and SMNVEV (reference sequence). The CDR3 reads CASSFRGLASYNEQFF.

J is TRBJ2-3 and V is TRBV7-8; TCRdb's D call, TRBD1, is unchecked because there is no DNA. This CDR3 comprises 17 residues. From germline, CDR1 is SGHVS and CDR2 FQNEAQ. The CDR3 region is CASSSTRTGGSRDTQYF.

The chain couples TRBV6-6 to TRBJ1-2; lacking DNA, the TRBD1 call made by TCRdb goes unchecked. This CDR3 contains 14 residues. Germline V gene sequence: CDR1 MNHNY, CDR2 SVGAGI (reference sequence). CDR3 sequence reads: CASSSNTGFYGYTF.

This chain joins TRBV7-9 and TRBJ1-1; TCRdb proposes TRBD1, but this gene call is untestable without DNA. Germline assignment: CDR1 SEHNR and CDR2 FQNEAQ (reference sequence). CDR3 length equals 13 residues. The CDR3 sequence is CASTPATGREAFF. Full variable domain (remainder filled in from reference TRBV7-9 and TRBJ1-1): DTGVSQNPRHKITKRGQNVTFRCDPISEHNRLYWYRQTLGQGPEFLTYFQNEAQLEKSRLLSDRFSAERPKGSFSTLEIQRTEQGDSAMYLCASTPATGREAFFGQGTRLTVV.

This rearrangement joins TRBV2 to TRBJ1-6; TCRdb lists TRBD1, though no DNA is available to test this call. The CDR3 is made up of 16 amino acids. Germline assignment: CDR1 SNHLY and CDR2 FYNNEI. This chain's CDR3 is CASSRTGDPFNSPLHF.

The chain recombines TRBV27 with TRBJ2-1. This CDR3 has 15 amino acids. Germline V gene sequence: CDR1 MNHEY, CDR2 SMNVEV (reference sequence). The CDR3 sequence: CASSLAGNTYNEQFF.

The chain joins TRBV29-1 to TRBJ1-1; TCRdb's D call, TRBD1, is unchecked because there is no DNA. The CDR3 totals 16 residues. The germline CDR1 and CDR2 sequences are SQVTM and ANQGSEA. CDR3 residues: CSVPLGGPPMNTEAFF.

The CDR3 loop is CASTFPGLEETQYF. The chain employs TRBV7-9 and TRBJ2-5. The CDR3 sequence is 14 residues long. Germline CDR1 reads SEHNR; CDR2 reads FQNEAQ (reference sequence).

This chain joins TRBV20-1 and TRBJ1-2; as DNA is missing, the TRBD1 call by TCRdb cannot be tested. Germline V lookup: CDR1 DFQATT, CDR2 SNEGSKA (reference sequence). The CDR3 spans 15 residues. The CDR3: CSASQIQGRNYGYTF.

V gene TRBV7-9 combines with J gene TRBJ2-3; TCRdb calls TRBD1, which cannot be checked without DNA. Germline V gene sequence: CDR1 SEHNR, CDR2 FQNEAQ (reference sequence). CDR3 size: 15 residues. CDR3 in amino acids: CASSPREMSTDTQYF.

The V and J genes are TRBV4-1 and TRBJ1-5. Germline V gene lookup returns CDR1 MGHRA and CDR2 YSYEKL. This CDR3 region has 13 residues. CDR3 sequence reads: CASSQSLNQPQHF.

The gene calls are TRBV10-3 and TRBJ2-5; TCRdb picks TRBD2, but there is no DNA to check that call. The V gene's germline CDR1 is ENHRY and CDR2 SYGVKD. The CDR3 is 14 amino acids. CDR3 in amino acids: CAISEPNRPETQYF.

This chain uses TRBV10-3 with TRBJ2-7; TCRdb selects TRBD2, and the lack of DNA leaves this call unchecked. CDR1 ENHRY and CDR2 SYGVKD come from the germline V gene. The CDR3 extends over 14 amino acids. Here the CDR3 reads CAISEALAGWEQYF.

The chain uses TRBV20-1 and TRBJ2-3; lacking DNA, the TRBD2 call made by TCRdb goes unchecked. Germline lookup yields CDR1 DFQATT and CDR2 SNEGSKA (reference sequence). The CDR3 sequence is 16 residues long. CDR3 in amino acids: CSARARQGRGGDTQYF.

The V gene is TRBV7-9, the J gene TRBJ2-3; TCRdb designates TRBD2, a call that cannot be tested without DNA. This CDR3 is built from 15 residues. The germline gives CDR1 SEHNR, CDR2 FQNEAQ (reference sequence). CDR3 loop: CASSFTSGSTDTQYF.

The V and J genes are TRBV11-2 and TRBJ2-2. This CDR3 contains 11 residues. Germline CDR1 and CDR2: SGHAT and FQNNGV. The CDR3 region is CASSRTGELFF.

The chain carries TRBV20-1 and TRBJ2-5; TCRdb's D gene call, TRBD2, goes unchecked for lack of DNA. CDR1 and CDR2 from the germline V gene are DFQATT and SNEGSKA (reference sequence). The CDR3 is 15 residues long. The CDR3 here is CSARGESLRLETQYF.

The V gene is TRBV3-1, the J gene TRBJ1-5; TCRdb's assignment of TRBD1 cannot be checked, as there is no DNA. The CDR3 loop spans 21 amino acids. Germline V gene data show CDR1 as LGHDT and CDR2 as YNNKEL (reference sequence). The chain's CDR3 is CASSHIKRTGTHLYSNQPQHF.

This chain connects TRBV4-1 to TRBJ2-7; TCRdb picks TRBD2, but there is no DNA to check that call. The germline CDR1 and CDR2 sequences are MGHRA and YSYEKL. The CDR3 runs 15 residues. This CDR3 reads CASSQEAGGFYEQYF.

The chain links TRBV4-3 to TRBJ2-3. This CDR3 is built from 16 residues. Germline CDR1 LGHNA, CDR2 YSLEER. This CDR3 reads CASSQDLRASTDTQYF.